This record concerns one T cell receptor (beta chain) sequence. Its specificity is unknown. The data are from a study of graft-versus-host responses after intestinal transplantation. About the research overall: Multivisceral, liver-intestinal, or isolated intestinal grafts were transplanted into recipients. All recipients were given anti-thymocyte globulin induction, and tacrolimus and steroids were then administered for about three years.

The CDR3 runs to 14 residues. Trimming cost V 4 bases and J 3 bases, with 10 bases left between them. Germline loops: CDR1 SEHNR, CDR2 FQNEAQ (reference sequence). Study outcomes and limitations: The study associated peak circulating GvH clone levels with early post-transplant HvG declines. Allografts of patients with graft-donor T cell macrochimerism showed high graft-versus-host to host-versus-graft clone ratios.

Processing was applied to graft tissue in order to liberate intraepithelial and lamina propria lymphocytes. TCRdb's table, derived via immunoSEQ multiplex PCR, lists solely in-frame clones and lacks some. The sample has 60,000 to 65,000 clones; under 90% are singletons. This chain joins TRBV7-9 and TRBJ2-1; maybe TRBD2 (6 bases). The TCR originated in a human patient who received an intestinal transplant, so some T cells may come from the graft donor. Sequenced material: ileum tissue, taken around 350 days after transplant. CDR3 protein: CASSSGDFYNEQFF. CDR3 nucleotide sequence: TGTGCCAGCAGCTCCGGGGACTTCTACAATGAGCAGTTCTTC.